A selection of T cell receptor beta chains follows, all from one sample in a study of T-cell reconstitution after alpha-beta-depleted transplantation in children. TCRdb independently ran MiXCR on the PCR reads; one entry per CDR3 protein. This sample has approximately 16,000 distinct CDR3 sequences; just over 5% occur once, and the top ten carry over 6%. The material was PBMCs, obtained before TCRalphabeta/CD19-depleted stem cell transplant. The receptors stem from a boy between 5 and 17 years old with acute lymphoblastic leukemia, due to receive a stem cell transplant. Both conserved end residues are part of each CDR3. Fields, in order: D gene, J gene, clone size, V gene, CDR3 protein, CDR3 DNA. D genes are given only for firm matches. Clone sizes are given selectively: once, few, many, or a class where the clone is expanded.

NA,TRBJ1-5,many,TRBV7-3,CASTSPEGGEAIQPQHF,TGTGCCAGCACCTCACCGGAGGGGGGGGAAGCAATCCAGCCCCAGCATTTT
NA,TRBJ2-5,many,TRBV5-1,CASSLAWAGQETQYF,TGCGCCAGCAGCTTGGCCTGGGCAGGGCAAGAGACCCAGTACTTC
NA,TRBJ2-1,medium-sized,TRBV4-1,CASSLSRSSYNEQFF,TGCGCCAGCAGCCTTTCCCGAAGCTCCTACAATGAGCAGTTCTTC
TRBD1,TRBJ1-1,many,TRBV6-2/TRBV6-3,CASSLTSGTGNTEAFF,TGTGCCAGCAGTCTAACCTCCGGGACAGGGAACACTGAAGCTTTCTTT
TRBD1,TRBJ2-2,medium-sized,TRBV12-3/TRBV12-4,CASRAGTGNTGELFF,TGTGCCAGCAGAGCCGGGACAGGAAACACCGGGGAGCTGTTTTTT
TRBD1,TRBJ1-4,NA,TRBV13,CASSLLGQGAATNEKLFF,TGTGCCAGCAGCCTCCTAGGACAGGGGGCTGCAACTAATGAAAAACTGTTTTTT
NA,TRBJ2-7,many,TRBV7-9,CASSFSRAPGEQYF,TGTGCCAGCAGCTTTTCTCGAGCCCCGGGCGAGCAGTACTTC
NA,TRBJ2-1,many,TRBV19,CASSIDWSNEQFF,TGTGCCAGTAGTATAGATTGGTCAAATGAGCAGTTCTTC
NA,TRBJ2-1,NA,TRBV18,CASSPRLKGNEQFF,TGTGCCAGCTCACCAAGGTTAAAGGGGAATGAGCAGTTCTTC
TRBD1,TRBJ2-2,many,TRBV6-5,CASSYSSGWQGAVGELFF,TGTGCCAGCAGTTACTCGAGTGGTTGGCAGGGGGCGGTCGGGGAGCTGTTTTTT
NA,TRBJ2-2,medium-sized,TRBV5-4,CASRRYSNTGELFF,TGTGCCAGCAGGAGATATTCGAACACCGGGGAGCTGTTTTTT
TRBD1,TRBJ1-6,many,TRBV27,CASRRTGNSPLHF,TGTGCCAGCAGACGGACAGGAAATTCACCCCTCCACTTT
NA,TRBJ1-2,many,TRBV28,CASSRGQNYGYTF,TGTGCCAGCAGCCGCGGACAGAACTATGGCTACACCTTC
NA,TRBJ1-5,many,TRBV7-9,CASSTRPGNQPQHF,TGTGCCAGCAGCACGAGGCCAGGCAATCAGCCCCAGCATTTT
TRBD1,TRBJ1-2,many,TRBV7-2,CASRSTGKRGYTF,TGTGCCAGCAGATCGACAGGGAAGAGGGGCTACACCTTC
NA,TRBJ2-7,many,TRBV30,CAWSVPPVGYYEQYF,TGTGCCTGGAGTGTACCCCCCGTCGGTTACTACGAGCAGTACTTC
TRBD1,TRBJ1-5,many,TRBV4-3,CASSSQLRTGSSEPQHF,TGCGCCAGCAGCTCCCAACTTAGGACAGGTTCGAGTGAGCCCCAGCATTTT
NA,TRBJ2-1,many,TRBV5-4,CASSLSGQLYNEQFF,TGTGCCAGCAGCTTGAGCGGACAGCTTTACAATGAGCAGTTCTTC
NA,TRBJ2-1,medium-sized,TRBV7-9,CASSPSGAGFDEQFF,TGTGCCAGCAGCCCCTCTGGTGCCGGATTCGATGAGCAGTTCTTC
TRBD1,TRBJ2-1,many,TRBV6-2/TRBV6-3,CASSSRGRANEQFF,TGTGCCAGCAGCTCTAGGGGGCGAGCCAATGAGCAGTTCTTC
NA,TRBJ2-5,many,TRBV7-2,CASSLDRLGGETQYF,TGTGCCAGCAGCTTAGATCGTCTAGGGGGTGAGACCCAGTACTTC
NA,TRBJ2-5,many,TRBV14,CASSQGRAYQETQYF,TGTGCCAGCAGCCAAGGCAGGGCCTACCAAGAGACCCAGTACTTC
TRBD2,TRBJ2-3,many,TRBV6-4,CASSEDLGLAGSTDTQYF,TGTGCCAGCAGTGAGGACCTCGGACTAGCGGGTAGCACAGATACGCAGTATTTT
TRBD2,TRBJ2-5,many,TRBV5-6,CASSLGPAGSQETQYF,TGTGCCAGCAGCTTGGGACCAGCGGGGTCACAAGAGACCCAGTACTTC
NA,TRBJ1-2,many,TRBV7-9,CASSSHDGRGYTF,TGTGCCAGCAGCTCTCACGACGGACGGGGCTACACCTTC
TRBD2,TRBJ2-1,medium-sized,TRBV12-3/TRBV12-4,CASKWASGSYNEQFF,TGTGCCAGCAAGTGGGCTAGCGGCTCCTACAATGAGCAGTTCTTC
NA,TRBJ2-3,NA,TRBV6-1,CASSELWVEGDTQYF,TGTGCCAGCAGTGAATTGTGGGTGGAGGGGGATACGCAGTATTTT
NA,TRBJ1-4,many,TRBV7-2,CASSPNVLGSKLFF,TGTGCCAGCAGTCCTAACGTCTTAGGGTCAAAACTGTTTTTT
TRBD1,TRBJ1-6,medium-sized,TRBV6-5,CASKVGTGENSPLHF,TGTGCCAGCAAGGTCGGGACAGGGGAAAATTCACCCCTCCACTTT
NA,TRBJ2-7,medium-sized,TRBV12-3/TRBV12-4,CASSPPIGVFHEQYF,TGTGCCAGCAGTCCCCCCATCGGGGTTTTCCACGAGCAGTACTTC
NA,TRBJ2-7,many,TRBV11-3,CASSTTGSYEQYF,TGTGCCAGCAGCACAACAGGGTCGTACGAGCAGTACTTC
TRBD2,TRBJ2-5,many,TRBV7-2,CASSLGSGGNQETQYF,TGTGCCAGCAGCTTAGGTAGCGGGGGAAATCAAGAGACCCAGTACTTC
TRBD2,TRBJ2-7,many,TRBV28,CASSLGLADYEQYF,TGTGCCAGCAGTTTGGGGCTAGCGGACTACGAGCAGTACTTC
NA,TRBJ2-3,medium-sized,TRBV12-3/TRBV12-4,CASRPPGVGDTQYF,TGTGCCAGCCGACCACCGGGAGTGGGAGATACGCAGTATTTT
TRBD2,TRBJ2-1,many,TRBV12-3/TRBV12-4,CASRASGANNEQFF,TGTGCCAGCAGAGCTAGCGGGGCGAACAATGAGCAGTTCTTC
TRBD1,TRBJ1-5,many,TRBV7-6,CASSESGQGKVCNQPQHF,TGTGCCAGCAGCGAATCGGGACAGGGGAAGGTTTGCAATCAGCCCCAGCATTTT
TRBD1,TRBJ2-1,many,TRBV4-1,CASSQDGPGSRGQYEQFF,TGCGCCAGCAGCCAAGATGGACCCGGTAGCAGGGGGCAGTATGAGCAGTTCTTC
TRBD1,TRBJ1-3,many,TRBV20-1,CSAREDRAGNTIYF,TGCAGTGCTAGAGAAGACAGGGCTGGAAACACCATATATTTT
TRBD1,TRBJ1-5,many,TRBV20-1,CSARTGSQPQHF,TGCAGTGCACGGACAGGGTCCCAGCCCCAGCATTTT
NA,TRBJ2-3,few,TRBV12-2,CASRTRQKQLAGGDTDTQYF,TGTGCAAGTCGCACGCGACAGAAACAACTAGCGGGAGGGGACACAGATACGCAGTATTTT
NA,TRBJ1-1,many,TRBV29-1,CSVGDTEAFF,TGCAGCGTTGGGGACACTGAAGCTTTCTTT
NA,TRBJ1-5,many,TRBV19,CASSSPLGNQPQHF,TGTGCCAGTAGCTCTCCTTTGGGCAATCAGCCCCAGCATTTT
TRBD2,TRBJ2-7,many,TRBV27,CASSTSGGYEQYF,TGTGCCAGCAGTACTAGCGGAGGGTACGAGCAGTACTTC
TRBD1,TRBJ2-2,medium-sized,TRBV7-7,CASSLDRGPTGELFF,TGTGCCAGCAGCTTGGACAGGGGGCCCACCGGGGAGCTGTTTTTT
NA,TRBJ1-5,many,TRBV10-3,CAISVDSNQPQHF,TGTGCCATCAGTGTCGACAGTAATCAGCCCCAGCATTTT
TRBD2,TRBJ2-7,many,TRBV7-3,CASSLGLSGAYEQYF,TGTGCCAGCAGCTTAGGATTGAGCGGGGCCTACGAGCAGTACTTC
NA,TRBJ2-1,many,TRBV5-1,CASSLISGVVYNEQFF,TGCGCCAGCAGCTTAATTAGCGGAGTCGTCTACAATGAGCAGTTCTTC
NA,TRBJ2-7,many,TRBV19,CASSPRSSLEQYF,TGTGCCAGTAGTCCACGGAGTAGCCTTGAGCAGTACTTC
TRBD2,TRBJ2-7,medium-sized,TRBV20-1,CSALRVAGVYEQYF,TGCAGTGCGCTGCGGGTAGCGGGAGTCTACGAGCAGTACTTC
NA,TRBJ2-7,many,TRBV7-9,CASSDARDAQYF,TGTGCCAGCAGCGACGCCAGGGATGCGCAGTACTTC
TRBD1,TRBJ1-2,many,TRBV27,CASSRGISYGYTF,TGTGCCAGCAGCAGGGGGATCTCCTATGGCTACACCTTC